This T cell receptor (beta chain) was identified in a study of read filtering for tumor transcriptome and immune sequencing. Molecular barcoded adaptors covering alpha/delta and beta/gamma chains were used on roughly 400 ng RNA. TCRdb analysed the reads with MiXCR anew, one entry per CDR3 protein. The data show 100,000 to 150,000 distinct CDR3 sequences, 13% seen once. As for this clonotype: The junction differs from germline at one of its ends, possibly a read error.

Germline CDR1 SGHRS, CDR2 YFSETQ. There are 14 residues in the CDR3. This TCR derives from a donor at least 40 years old with multiple myeloma. The chain recombines TRBV5-1 with TRBJ2-7, with 8 bases that match TRBD1. Sequenced material: a population of CD138-negative cells sorted from bone marrow. In DNA form, the CDR3 reads TGCGCCAACAGCCGGGACAGGTCAACGTTGGAGCAGTACTTC. Amino acids: CANSRDRSTLEQYF.